A single sample gave rise to the 28 T cell receptor beta chains below, sequenced in a study of T cell responses to AZD1222 COVID-19 vaccine. TCRdb keeps only in-frame clones here, not all; method: immunoSEQ multiplex PCR. The sample holds some 120,000 clones, 90% seen once. The material was peripheral blood, obtained on day 0 of MenACWY control vaccination. The receptors were sampled from an adult in good health.

Turning to this clone: A junction boundary mismatches the germline segment, possibly from a read error. The chain uses TRBV2 and TRBJ2-7, with D possibly TRBD2 on 5 matching bases. Germline V CDR1 and CDR2: SNHLY, FYNNEI. The CDR3 is 15 amino acids. Written as DNA, the CDR3 is TGTGCCAGCCGTGAGGGCGCAATAACAACCTACGAGCAGTACTTC. Its translation is CASREGAITTYEQYF.

This chain connects TRBV7-6 to TRBJ2-3, with a possible D match to TRBD2 (6 bases). This CDR3 is 16 amino acids long. Germline V lookup: CDR1 SGHVS, CDR2 FNYEAQ. Deletions cut 5 bases from V and 0 bases from J, with 15 bases between. The chain's CDR3 is CASSPLGGTSTDTQYF. The DNA of the CDR3 is TGTGCCAGCAGCCCCCTCGGCGGGACTAGCACAGATACGCAGTATTTT.

This clone has a single count. The chain has TRBV28 and TRBJ2-7; D possibly corresponds to TRBD1 (7 bases). Per germline, CDR1 MDHEN and CDR2 SYDVKM. The V gene lost 1 base and the J gene lost 2 bases, with 15 bases spanning the gap. This CDR3 region has 16 residues. The CDR3: CASSLSGAQGAYEQYF. In nucleotides, the CDR3 is TGTGCCAGCAGTTTATCGGGAGCCCAGGGGGCCTACGAGCAGTACTTC. Combining the CDR3 with reference TRBV28 and TRBJ2-7 gives the whole variable domain DVKVTQSSRYLVKRTGEKVFLECVQDMDHENMFWYRQDPGLGLRLIYFSYDVKMKEKGDIPEGYSVSREKKERFSLILESASTNQTSMYLCASSLSGAQGAYEQYFGPGTRLTVT.

The J gene is TRBJ2-3, the V gene TRBV11-2; 11 bases agree with TRBD2. Unmatched junction bases numbered 6, after V lost 2 bases and J lost 2 bases. This CDR3 contains 17 residues. The germline CDR1 and CDR2 sequences are SGHAT and FQNNGV. The DNA for the CDR3 is TGTGCCAGCAGCTTACTTGGGACTAGCGGCTCCACAGATACGCAGTATTTT. Its translation: CASSLLGTSGSTDTQYF.

The chain links TRBV3-1 (or the pseudogene TRBV3-2) to TRBJ1-2, with 8 bases fitting TRBD1. Germline V gene data show CDR1 as LGHDT and CDR2 as YNNKEL (reference sequence). V gave up 4 bases and J gave up 3 bases; unmatched junction bases: 7. CDR3 length: 15 amino acids. As DNA, the CDR3 is TGTGCCAGCAGCCCAGGACAGGGTTGGGACTATGGCTACACCTTC. Translation: CASSPGQGWDYGYTF.

This chain links TRBV19 with TRBJ2-2; D gene ambiguous. Germline-derived CDR1 and CDR2 are LNHDA and SQIVND (reference sequence). The CDR3 is made up of 15 amino acids. The V and J ends lost 6 bases and 0 bases respectively, with 11 bases between them. The CDR3 nucleotides read TGTGCCAGTAGGGTTTCCTCCGCGAACACCGGGGAGCTGTTTTTT. Its protein is CASRVSSANTGELFF.

In DNA form, the CDR3 reads TGTGCCAGCAGCAAAAGGGCCCCCTGGGGAGAAGAAAAACTGTTTTTT. Translation gives CASSKRAPWGEEKLFF. The rearrangement uses TRBV12-1 and TRBJ1-4. TRBV12-1 is labeled a pseudogene. This CDR3 contains 16 residues.

There are a few counts of this clone. The CDR3: CASSVVVLDEQFF. CDR3 in DNA: TGTGCCAGCAGCGTAGTGGTATTGGATGAGCAGTTCTTC. V usage is TRBV9 and J usage is TRBJ2-1; D is undetermined. V lost 0 bases to trimming and J lost 8 bases, with 9 bases between them. The CDR3 runs to 13 residues. Germline V lookup: CDR1 SGDLS, CDR2 YYNGEE.

The V and J genes are TRBV6-1 and TRBJ2-5, with TRBD1 matching 7 bases. V lost 1 base to trimming and J lost 6 bases; unmatched junction nucleotides: 8. The CDR3 covers 15 residues. Germline V CDR1 and CDR2: MNHNS, SASEGT. The CDR3 loop reads CASSEVKAGGQTQYF. DNA for the CDR3: TGTGCCAGCAGTGAAGTGAAGGCAGGGGGACAGACCCAGTACTTC.

V usage is TRBV28 and J usage is TRBJ2-2; D possibly corresponds to TRBD2 (6 bases). CDR3 length: 17 residues. Trimming left V 2 bases short and J 4 bases short, with 17 bases between. CDR1 and CDR2 (germline): MDHEN, SYDVKM. The CDR3 region is CASSLRGFSEGTGELFF. In nucleotides, the CDR3 is TGTGCCAGCAGTTTACGCGGCTTCTCGGAGGGCACCGGGGAGCTGTTTTTT.

This clone was seen once. The V and J genes are TRBV28 and TRBJ2-7, with 12 bases matching TRBD1. From germline, CDR1 is MDHEN and CDR2 SYDVKM. Germline trimming cut 6 bases from V and 0 bases from J; bases unmatched to any gene: 6. This CDR3 is 16 amino acids long. The CDR3 coding sequence is TGTGCCAGCAGCGCCCCGGGACAGGGGGCCTCCTACGAGCAGTACGTC. Its translation: CASSAPGQGASYEQYV.

This rearrangement joins TRBV21-1 to TRBJ1-5. TRBV21-1 is listed as a pseudogene. CDR3 length: 13 amino acids. The DNA for the CDR3 is TGTGCCAGCAGTGAGTCCTACCATCAGCCCCAGCATTTT. Its translation is CASSESYHQPQHF.

The V call is TRBV6-1, the J call TRBJ2-1; 9 nucleotides align to TRBD2. CDR1 and CDR2 from the germline V gene are MNHNS and SASEGT. J was trimmed by 4 bases and V by 3 bases; bases with no gene match: 4. There are 15 residues in the CDR3. The CDR3 coding sequence is TGTGCCAGCAGTGATTCTAGCGGGGAATACAATGAGCAGTTCTTC. Its translation: CASSDSSGEYNEQFF.

The gene calls are TRBV5-1 and TRBJ2-1; a possible D gene is TRBD2 (5 bases). Trimming cost V 2 bases and J 9 bases, with 15 bases left between them. The CDR3 contains 14 residues. Looked up from germline, CDR1 is SGHRS and CDR2 is YFSETQ. The DNA for the CDR3 is TGCGCCAGCAGCTTCCCAGGTCCGGGAATTGAGCAGTTCTTC. Its translation is CASSFPGPGIEQFF.

By sample share, this clone is medium-sized (0.01 to 0.1%). The chain combines TRBV19 with TRBJ1-5; D is unresolved. Per germline, CDR1 LNHDA and CDR2 SQIVND (reference sequence). The V and J ends lost 4 bases and 3 bases respectively, with 16 bases between them. This CDR3 spans 16 amino acids. CDR3 sequence reads: CASSTETSWVNQPQHF. The CDR3, as DNA: TGTGCCAGTAGTACAGAGACATCTTGGGTCAATCAGCCCCAGCATTTT.

This chain joins TRBV6-5 and TRBJ1-6, with 7 nucleotides matching TRBD1. J gave up 6 bases and V 6 bases, and 2 bases lay outside the gene matches. The CDR3 consists of 13 residues. Germline V gives CDR1 MNHEY, CDR2 SVGAGI. Here the CDR3 DNA reads TGTGCCAGCAGAAACAGGGGTAATTCACCCCTCCACTTT. Translated, it gives CASRNRGNSPLHF.

The chain uses TRBV24-1 and TRBJ2-3; D is unclear. Germline CDR1 is KGHDR and CDR2 is SFDVKD. There are 14 residues in the CDR3. With 6 bases removed from V and 0 bases from J, the gap between germline ends came to 9 bases. CDR3 region: CATSLETSTDTQYF. CDR3 coding DNA: TGTGCCACCAGTTTGGAGACCAGCACAGATACGCAGTATTTT.

Only one count was recorded for this clone. In DNA, the CDR3 is TGTGCCAGCAGTTTACGCGAATCCAATCAGCCCCAGCATTTT. Translating gives CASSLRESNQPQHF. The rearrangement links TRBV27 to TRBJ1-5; D is undetermined. This CDR3 comprises 14 residues. Germline V gene data show CDR1 as MNHEY and CDR2 as SMNVEV (reference sequence). With 2 bases removed from V and 3 bases from J, the gap between germline ends came to 8 bases.

The chain uses TRBV19 and TRBJ2-2, with TRBD2 matching 9 bases. The CDR3 extends over 15 amino acids. Germline CDR1 reads LNHDA; CDR2 reads SQIVND (reference sequence). V lost 6 bases, J lost 1 base, and 3 bases stayed unmatched. This CDR3 is CASSPSGKNTGELFF. CDR3 DNA sequence: TGTGCCAGTAGCCCTAGCGGGAAGAACACCGGGGAGCTGTTTTTT.

This clone was seen a single time. Other nucleotide sequences from this sample produce the same CDR3. This CDR3 is CASSLKGGSNQPQHF. The DNA for the CDR3 is TGTGCCAGCAGCTTAAAAGGGGGAAGCAATCAGCCCCAGCATTTT. The chain is built from TRBV7-2 and TRBJ1-5; maybe TRBD1 (6 bases). The length of the CDR3 is 15 residues. Trimming took off 2 bases at V and 1 base at J, with 9 bases between the two ends. Per the germline V gene, CDR1 is SGHTA and CDR2 is FQGNSA.

The chain is built from TRBV19 and TRBJ2-1; 11 positions match TRBD2. J lost 0 bases, V lost 6 bases, and 4 bases had no gene match. This CDR3 has 16 residues. Per germline, CDR1 LNHDA and CDR2 SQIVND (reference sequence). The CDR3 nucleotides are TGTGCCAGTAGCCTAGCGGGGGGCGGCTCCTACAATGAGCAGTTCTTC. Its protein is CASSLAGGGSYNEQFF. The full variable domain, its missing parts supplied by reference TRBV19 and TRBJ2-1, is DGGITQSPKYLFRKEGQNVTLSCEQNLNHDAMYWYRQDPGQGLRLIYYSQIVNDFQKGDIAEGYSVSREKKESFPLTVTSAQKNPTAFYLCASSLAGGGSYNEQFFGPGTRLTVL.

The chain carries TRBV10-2 and TRBJ2-7; D is uncertain. Germline V gene lookup returns CDR1 WSHSY and CDR2 SAAADI. The CDR3 has 12 amino acids. V lost 9 bases and J 5 bases, leaving 14 bases between the germline ends. Here the CDR3 DNA reads TGCGCCAGATACTGTAGGTGCCACGAGCAGTACGTC. This encodes CARYCRCHEQYV.

The chain recombines TRBV28 with TRBJ2-2, with 7 bases matching TRBD2. The CDR3 is 17 residues long. CDR1 MDHEN and CDR2 SYDVKM come from the germline V gene. Trimming removed 5 bases from V and 3 bases from J; junction bases left unmatched: 12. The CDR3 sequence is CASSPDRGDYYTGELFF. The CDR3 DNA follows: TGTGCCAGCAGTCCCGACCGGGGGGACTACTACACCGGGGAGCTGTTTTTT.

V usage is TRBV30 and J usage is TRBJ2-2; 10 nucleotides align to TRBD2. Germline values: CDR1 GTSNPN, CDR2 SVGIG (reference sequence). The CDR3 sequence is 14 residues long. J gave up 7 bases and V 0 bases, and 2 bases lay outside the gene matches. CDR3 sequence: CAWSVLAGIGELFF. CDR3 in DNA: TGTGCCTGGAGTGTACTAGCGGGGATCGGGGAGCTGTTTTTT.

The rearrangement joins TRBV28 to TRBJ2-7; a possible D gene is TRBD1 (6 bases). Germline assignment: CDR1 MDHEN and CDR2 SYDVKM. This CDR3 has 14 amino acids. V lost 5 bases to trimming and J lost 2 bases, with 13 bases between them. The chain's CDR3 is CASSRNRDTYEQYV. CDR3 nucleotides: TGTGCCAGCAGTCGTAACAGGGACACCTACGAGCAGTACGTC.

The rearrangement uses TRBV18 and TRBJ1-1; 7 nucleotides align to TRBD1. With V trimmed by 3 bases and J by 0 bases, 4 bases remained unmatched. The CDR3 spans 15 residues. CDR1 and CDR2 from the germline V gene are KGHSH and LQKENI. The CDR3 here is CASSPRDRLNTEAFF. CDR3 in DNA: TGTGCCAGCTCACCCCGGGACAGATTGAACACTGAAGCTTTCTTT. Complete variable domain (other parts from reference TRBV18 and TRBJ1-1): NAGVMQNPRHLVRRRGQEARLRCSPMKGHSHVYWYRQLPEEGLKFMVYLQKENIIDESGMPKERFSAEFPKEGPSILRIQQVVRGDSAAYFCASSPRDRLNTEAFFGQGTRLTVV.

The sample holds one count of this clone. The CDR3 DNA is TGCGCCAGCAGCCAAGGTCCGACCGGGGCCGTCGGGGAGCTGTTTTTT. Protein sequence: CASSQGPTGAVGELFF. The chain carries TRBV4-1 and TRBJ2-2; D is perhaps TRBD1 or TRBD2 (5 bases each). The V and J ends lost 1 base and 7 bases respectively, with 16 bases between them. The CDR3 runs to 16 residues. Germline V gene lookup returns CDR1 MGHRA and CDR2 YSYEKL.

The chain has TRBV10-2 and TRBJ2-3; D unclear. Germline CDR1 reads WSHSY; CDR2 reads SAAADI. V gave up 4 bases and J gave up 4 bases, with 6 bases separating them. This CDR3 region has 12 residues. DNA of the CDR3: TGCGCCAGCAGTGGAGGTGCAGATACGCAGTATTTT. Translated, it gives CASSGGADTQYF.